These 27 T cell receptor beta chains were all obtained from the same sample, sequenced in a study of T cells in Graves' hyperthyroidism and ophthalmopathy. Amplified TCR beta CDR3 regions derived from RNA transcripts. Carried out on the TCR CDR3, a first-round RT-PCR used the HTBI primer set. One entry per CDR3 protein results from TCRdb running MiXCR on the multiplex PCR reads. The top ten hold over 9% of the sample, which has approximately 520,000 distinct CDR3 sequences, approximately 25% seen once. Material: blood. The receptors originated from a woman aged 25-40 years with Graves' ophthalmopathy.

The chain carries TRBV7-2 and TRBJ2-7, with TRBD1 as a possible D gene (5 bases). Trimming stripped 5 bases from V and 6 bases from J, with 11 bases between. The germline V gene encodes CDR1 SGHTA and CDR2 FQGNSA. The CDR3 runs 12 residues. The chain's CDR3 is CASSRKGIEQYF. The CDR3 DNA is TGTGCCAGCAGCCGGAAGGGGATCGAGCAGTACTTC.

In its sample, this clonotype was seen many times. The V and J genes are TRBV2 and TRBJ1-5; no firm D call. The germline CDR1 and CDR2 sequences are SNHLY and FYNNEI. The CDR3 totals 13 residues. V lost 1 base to trimming and J lost 5 bases, with 6 bases between them. CDR3 sequence reads: CASSEEQDQPQHF. CDR3 nucleotides: TGTGCCAGCAGTGAAGAGCAGGATCAGCCCCAGCATTTT.

In its sample, this clonotype was seen many times. The chain employs TRBV6-2 or TRBV6-3 and TRBJ2-7; D not resolved. Germline CDR1 MNHEY, CDR2 SVGEGT. There are 16 residues in the CDR3. V gave up 5 bases and J gave up 4 bases, with 21 bases separating them. The CDR3 reads CASSRVFGSPGYEQYF. CDR3 DNA: TGTGCCAGCAGTCGCGTATTTGGCAGCCCAGGTTACGAGCAGTACTTC.

This clonotype appeared a single time. V is TRBV7-9 and J is TRBJ1-2; D unresolved. The germline gives CDR1 SEHNR, CDR2 FQNEAQ (reference sequence). The CDR3 extends over 14 amino acids. Trimming removed 1 base from V and 6 bases from J, with 12 bases in between. Written as DNA, the CDR3 is TGTGCCAGCAGCTTAGTTTCCCCGGCGGATGGCTACACCTTC. Its translation is CASSLVSPADGYTF.

In this sample, this clonotype turned up a few times. The chain recombines TRBV6-1 with TRBJ1-2; no firm D call. From germline, CDR1 is MNHNS and CDR2 SASEGT. V gave up 7 bases and J gave up 8 bases, with 11 bases separating them. CDR3 size: 11 residues. The DNA for the CDR3 is TGTGCCAGCATTGGAGCAGACGGCTACACCTTC. It codes for CASIGADGYTF.

This clonotype came up a few times. V gene TRBV20-1 combines with J gene TRBJ1-2; TRBD1 might be the D (5 bases). Germline V gene lookup returns CDR1 DFQATT and CDR2 SNEGSKA (reference sequence). V was pared by 3 bases and J by 5 bases, with 16 bases between. CDR3 length: 14 residues. The CDR3 sequence: CSASLSGPGYGYTF. CDR3 bases: TGCAGTGCTAGTCTGTCAGGTCCAGGGTATGGCTACACCTTC.

This clonotype has ten or more counts. A much larger clone sits a single nucleotide away, making a read error possible. The rearrangement links TRBV7-9 to TRBJ2-5; D uncertain. Germline lookup yields CDR1 SEHNR and CDR2 FQNEAQ (reference sequence). This CDR3 is 12 amino acids long. With 2 bases removed from V and 4 bases from J, the gap between germline ends came to 5 bases. CDR3 sequence: CASSLFGETQYF. The DNA of the CDR3 is TGTGCCAGCAGCTTATTCGGAGAGACCCAGTACTTC.

This clonotype showed up many times. This chain links TRBV6-5 with TRBJ2-5; 8 bases agree with TRBD1. The CDR3 length is 15 residues. The junction had 7 bases not matched to a gene; V was cut back by 6 bases and J by 1 base. Germline V gene lookup returns CDR1 MNHEY and CDR2 SVGAGI. The CDR3 here is CASRATGALQETQYF. CDR3 nucleotide sequence: TGTGCCAGCAGGGCGACAGGGGCCCTCCAAGAGACCCAGTACTTC.

This clonotype was seen ten or more times. The genes are TRBV19 and TRBJ1-5, with D uncertain. V was pared by 1 base and J by 7 bases, with 8 bases between. The CDR3 totals 13 residues. Germline CDR1 LNHDA, CDR2 SQIVND (reference sequence). CDR3 in amino acids: CASSIGVEQPQHF. The DNA of the CDR3 is TGTGCCAGTAGTATAGGGGTTGAGCAGCCCCAGCATTTT.

This clonotype appeared many times. This chain links TRBV6-5 with TRBJ1-1; D is unclear. The germline CDR1 and CDR2 sequences are MNHEY and SVGAGI. The V gene lost 0 bases and the J gene lost 1 base, with 6 bases spanning the gap. The CDR3 has 14 amino acids. Here the CDR3 reads CASSYSDWNTEAFF. In nucleotides, the CDR3 is TGTGCCAGCAGTTACTCCGACTGGAACACTGAAGCTTTCTTT.

This clonotype has ten or more counts. The chain joins TRBV11-3 to TRBJ2-5; D is ambiguous. In germline, CDR1 is SGHNT, CDR2 YENEEA. The V and J ends lost 7 bases and 10 bases respectively, with 10 bases between them. This CDR3 has 10 amino acids. The CDR3, as DNA: TGTGCCAGCACCGGTTGGGACCAGTACTTC. It translates to CASTGWDQYF.

There are many counts of this clonotype. The CDR3 DNA follows: TGTGCCAGCACCAAAAGGGACAGCTCCTACGAGCAGTACTTC. Amino acid sequence: CASTKRDSSYEQYF. V is TRBV7-9 and J is TRBJ2-7; 7 positions agree with TRBD1. The J segment lost 0 bases and the V segment lost 7 bases, leaving 6 bases of the junction unmatched. The germline gives CDR1 SEHNR, CDR2 FQNEAQ (reference sequence). The CDR3 loop spans 14 amino acids.

This rearrangement joins TRBV6-7 to TRBJ2-7; maybe TRBD1 (5 bases). TRBV6-7 is known as an ORF, though its function is uncertain. V was pared by 0 bases and J by 4 bases, with 19 bases between. The CDR3 is 17 amino acids. The CDR3 sequence is CASSYSKGRVFSYEQYF. The DNA of the CDR3 is TGTGCCAGCAGTTACTCGAAGGGCAGGGTTTTCTCTTACGAGCAGTACTTC.

This clonotype occurred many times. The rearrangement joins TRBV28 to TRBJ1-1; 7 nucleotides agree with TRBD1. Unmatched junction bases numbered 4, after V lost 2 bases and J lost 10 bases. Germline V gene lookup returns CDR1 MDHEN and CDR2 SYDVKM. The CDR3 loop spans 12 amino acids. The DNA for the CDR3 is TGTGCCAGCAGTTTAGGCCAGGGGGGAGCTTTCTTT. This translates into CASSLGQGGAFF.

The table lists this clonotype with many counts. The chain has TRBV10-3 and TRBJ2-7; D is possibly TRBD2 (5 bases). Germline values: CDR1 ENHRY, CDR2 SYGVKD. The CDR3 loop spans 13 amino acids. V lost 1 base and J 3 bases, leaving 7 bases between the germline ends. Written as DNA, the CDR3 is TGTGCCATCAGTGAGTATACTAGCTACGAGCAGTACTTC. Its translation is CAISEYTSYEQYF.

A single count supports this clonotype. The chain carries TRBV6-1 and TRBJ2-7; D gene uncertain. The CDR3 loop spans 11 amino acids. Germline V gives CDR1 MNHNS, CDR2 SASEGT. Deletions cut 8 bases from V and 5 bases from J, with 10 bases between. For the CDR3, the DNA is TGTGCCAGCCTCGACCGGGACGAGCAGTACTTC. Its translation: CASLDRDEQYF.

The sample holds many counts of this clonotype. This chain joins TRBV11-2 and TRBJ2-5; 8 nucleotides agree with TRBD1. The germline V gene encodes CDR1 SGHAT and CDR2 FQNNGV. The CDR3 length is 15 residues. V was clipped by 4 bases and J by 4 bases; unmatched bases: 8. The CDR3 protein is CASSSRTGSGETQYF. CDR3 DNA: TGTGCCAGCAGCTCACGGACAGGGTCAGGAGAGACCCAGTACTTC.

This clonotype has ten or more counts. This sequence joins TRBV9 and TRBJ2-7; D possibly matches TRBD1 or TRBD2 (5 bases each). Germline V gene sequence: CDR1 SGDLS, CDR2 YYNGEE. The ends were cut back, 5 bases at V and 0 bases at J, with 15 bases in the middle. There are 15 residues in the CDR3. The chain's CDR3 is CASSADGTSSYEQYF. The CDR3 DNA sequence: TGTGCCAGCAGTGCGGACGGGACCTCCTCCTACGAGCAGTACTTC.

This clonotype occurred many times. The rearrangement links TRBV19 to TRBJ1-1; D is uncertain. Germline assignment: CDR1 LNHDA and CDR2 SQIVND (reference sequence). With 3 bases removed from V and 3 bases from J, the gap between germline ends came to 11 bases. CDR3 size: 14 residues. The chain's CDR3 is CASSMGRFYTEAFF. DNA for the CDR3: TGTGCCAGTAGTATGGGCAGGTTTTACACTGAAGCTTTCTTT.

This clonotype was seen ten or more times. This rearrangement joins TRBV5-1 to TRBJ1-1, with TRBD1 as a possible D gene (5 bases). Trimming cost V 0 bases and J 3 bases, with 6 bases left between them. The CDR3 is 13 residues long. Germline assignment: CDR1 SGHRS and CDR2 YFSETQ. CDR3 loop: CASSLVQDTEAFF. The CDR3 DNA follows: TGCGCCAGCAGCTTGGTACAGGACACTGAAGCTTTCTTT.

This clonotype was counted at least ten times. The rearrangement joins TRBV6-5 to TRBJ1-2; D is uncertain. From germline, CDR1 is MNHEY and CDR2 SVGAGI. Trimming cost V 0 bases and J 3 bases, with 17 bases left between them. This CDR3 is 17 amino acids long. The CDR3 DNA is TGTGCCAGCAGTTACTCGTATGGAGTACCTAGGGACTATGGCTACACCTTC. This codes for CASSYSYGVPRDYGYTF.

This clonotype showed up just a few times. The rearrangement joins TRBV11-2 to TRBJ2-5; 12 bases are shared with TRBD2. Germline-derived CDR1 and CDR2 are SGHAT and FQNNGV. After removal of 5 bases from V and 5 bases from J, the junction contained 15 bases not matched to a gene. The CDR3 has 18 residues. The CDR3 spells CASSQTLAGGRSEETQYF. The CDR3 DNA follows: TGTGCCAGCAGCCAGACTCTAGCGGGGGGGCGGTCGGAGGAGACCCAGTACTTC.

This clonotype showed up just a few times. V usage is TRBV29-1 and J usage is TRBJ1-6, with D tentatively TRBD1 (6 bases). Trimming removed 4 bases at V and 14 bases at J, with 21 bases between. The CDR3 sequence is 14 residues long. Germline loops: CDR1 SQVTM, CDR2 ANQGSEA. The CDR3 sequence is CSVVLRGQLDSLHF. As DNA, the CDR3 is TGCAGCGTTGTTCTTAGAGGACAGCTGGACTCCCTCCACTTT. Variable domain in full (rest from reference TRBV29-1 and TRBJ1-6): SAVISQKPSRDICQRGTSLTIQCQVDSQVTMMFWYRQQPGQSLTLIATANQGSEATYESGFVIDKFPISRPNLTFSTLTVSNMSPEDSSIYLCSVVLRGQLDSLHFGNGTRLTVT.

This clonotype occurred many times. Written as DNA, the CDR3 is TGTGCCAGCAGGCCGACGGCTGGAAACACCATATATTTT. Residues: CASRPTAGNTIYF. V gene TRBV27 combines with J gene TRBJ1-3; no clear D gene. This CDR3 spans 13 amino acids. Germline V gives CDR1 MNHEY, CDR2 SMNVEV (reference sequence). Trimming took off 6 bases at V and 2 bases at J, with 8 bases between the two ends.

This clonotype has a handful of counts. The gene calls are TRBV18 and TRBJ2-2; TRBD1 agrees at 7 bases. CDR1 is KGHSH and CDR2 is LQKENI in the germline V gene. This CDR3 has 17 amino acids. The V gene end was trimmed by 3 bases and the J gene end by 7 bases; junction bases not matched to a gene: 14. For the CDR3, the DNA is TGTGCCAGCTCACCCCAACCCGGACAGGAAGGAGGCGGGGAGCTGTTTTTT. Protein: CASSPQPGQEGGGELFF.

This clonotype was detected only a few times. The chain employs TRBV14 and TRBJ1-1; maybe TRBD1 (5 bases). V lost 5 bases to trimming and J lost 2 bases, with 15 bases between them. The CDR3 has 15 residues. Germline CDR1 and CDR2: SGHDN and FVKESK. CDR3 nucleotides: TGTGCCAGCAGCTACTTGGGGGGATTAAACACTGAAGCTTTCTTT. This sequence encodes CASSYLGGLNTEAFF.

Ten or more counts support this clonotype. The rearrangement links TRBV9 to TRBJ1-1; TRBD1 aligns across 8 bases. Germline V gene lookup returns CDR1 SGDLS and CDR2 YYNGEE. The CDR3 is made up of 15 amino acids. J was trimmed by 1 base and V by 2 bases; bases with no gene match: 4. CDR3 residues: CASSVLGTGNTEAFF. CDR3 sequence (DNA): TGTGCCAGCAGCGTCCTTGGGACAGGGAACACTGAAGCTTTCTTT.